This T cell receptor beta chain comes out of a study of blood T cell repertoires in COVID-19. Across the study: The origin of the acute and convalescent COVID-19 samples was the United States, Italy and Spain. Nucleic acid was either cDNA or gDNA, and it came from T cells, B-cell-depleted T cells, or PBMCs.

This clone was counted a few times. Assay used: immunoSEQ multiplex PCR; TCRdb lists only in-frame clones, some missing. The top ten clones hold 0.85% to 1.3% of a sample with around 380,000 clones, about 80% of them seen once. Sequencing was performed on peripheral blood. This TCR was recovered from a human donor with acute or convalescent COVID-19. The donor label of this sample is uncertain.

The CDR3 spells CASSGGGAFPNEQFF. The CDR3, as DNA: TGTGCCAGCAGCGGCGGGGGGGCCTTCCCCAATGAGCAGTTCTTC. The chain recombines TRBV3-1 (or the pseudogene TRBV3-2) with TRBJ2-1, with TRBD2 identical over 9 bases. The CDR3 contains 15 residues. CDR1 is LGHDT and CDR2 is YNNKEL in the germline V gene (reference sequence). The trim removed 5 bases at V and 6 bases at J, leaving 8 bases unmatched.